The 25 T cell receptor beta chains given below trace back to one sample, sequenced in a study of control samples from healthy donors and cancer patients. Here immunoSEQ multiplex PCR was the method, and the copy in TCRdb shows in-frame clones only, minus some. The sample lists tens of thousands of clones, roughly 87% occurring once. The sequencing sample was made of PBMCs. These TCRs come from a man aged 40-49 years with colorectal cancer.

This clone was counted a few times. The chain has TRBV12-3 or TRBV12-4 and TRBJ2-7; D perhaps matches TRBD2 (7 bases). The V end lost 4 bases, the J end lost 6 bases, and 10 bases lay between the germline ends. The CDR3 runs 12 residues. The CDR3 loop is CASSWGGAEQYF. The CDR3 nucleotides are TGTGCCAGCAGTTGGGGGGGGGCCGAGCAGTACTTC.

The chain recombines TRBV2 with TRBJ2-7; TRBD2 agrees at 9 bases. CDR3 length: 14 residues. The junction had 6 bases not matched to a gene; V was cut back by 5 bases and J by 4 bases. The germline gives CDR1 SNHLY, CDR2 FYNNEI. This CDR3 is CASSTGTSKYEQYF. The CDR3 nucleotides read TGTGCCAGCAGTACCGGGACTAGCAAGTACGAGCAGTACTTC.

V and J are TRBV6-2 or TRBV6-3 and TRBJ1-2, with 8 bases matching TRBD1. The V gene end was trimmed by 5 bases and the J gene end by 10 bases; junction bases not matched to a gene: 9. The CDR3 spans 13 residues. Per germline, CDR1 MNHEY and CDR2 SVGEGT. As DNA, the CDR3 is TGTGCCAGCAGTCCGACAGGGGACCCCGCCTACACCTTC. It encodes CASSPTGDPAYTF.

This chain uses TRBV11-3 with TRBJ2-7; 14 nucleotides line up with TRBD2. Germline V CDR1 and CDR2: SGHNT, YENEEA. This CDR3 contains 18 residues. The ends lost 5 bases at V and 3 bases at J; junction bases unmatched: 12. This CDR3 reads CASSPRLAGGPLRYEQYF. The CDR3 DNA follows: TGTGCCAGCAGCCCCCGACTAGCGGGAGGGCCGCTTCGCTACGAGCAGTACTTC.

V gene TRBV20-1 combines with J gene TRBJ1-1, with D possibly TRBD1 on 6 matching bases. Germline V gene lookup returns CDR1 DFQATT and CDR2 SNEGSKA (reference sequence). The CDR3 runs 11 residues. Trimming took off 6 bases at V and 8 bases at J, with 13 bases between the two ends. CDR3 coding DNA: TGCAGTGCCAGGCCCGGGACAGAAGCTTTCTTT. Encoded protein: CSARPGTEAFF.

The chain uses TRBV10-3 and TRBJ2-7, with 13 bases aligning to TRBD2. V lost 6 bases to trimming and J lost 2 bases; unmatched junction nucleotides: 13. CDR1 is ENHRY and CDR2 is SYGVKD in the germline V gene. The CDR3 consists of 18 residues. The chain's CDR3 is CAISDGLAGVTGAYEQYF. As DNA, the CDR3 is TGTGCCATCAGCGACGGACTAGCGGGAGTTACGGGGGCCTACGAGCAGTACTTC.

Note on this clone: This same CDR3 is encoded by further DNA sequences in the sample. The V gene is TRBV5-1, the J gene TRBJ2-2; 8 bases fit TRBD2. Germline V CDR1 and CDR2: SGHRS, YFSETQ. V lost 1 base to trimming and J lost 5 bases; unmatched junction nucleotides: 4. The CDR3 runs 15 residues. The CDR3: CASSLRSGGTGELFF. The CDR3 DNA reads TGCGCCAGCAGCTTGAGGTCGGGAGGGACCGGGGAGCTGTTTTTT.

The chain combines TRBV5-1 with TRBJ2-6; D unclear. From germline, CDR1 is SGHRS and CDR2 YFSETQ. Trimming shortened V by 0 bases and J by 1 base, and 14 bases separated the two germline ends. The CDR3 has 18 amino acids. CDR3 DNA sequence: TGCGCCAGCAGCTTGGCATACAAACGGAGTTCTGGGGCCAACGTCCTGACTTTC. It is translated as CASSLAYKRSSGANVLTF.

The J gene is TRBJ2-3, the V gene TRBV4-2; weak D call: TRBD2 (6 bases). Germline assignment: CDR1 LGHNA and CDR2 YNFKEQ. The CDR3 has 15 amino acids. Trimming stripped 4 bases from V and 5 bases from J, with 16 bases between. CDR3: CASSPGSGVRDTQYF. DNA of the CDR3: TGTGCCAGCAGCCCCGGGTCGGGAGTACGAGATACGCAGTATTTT.

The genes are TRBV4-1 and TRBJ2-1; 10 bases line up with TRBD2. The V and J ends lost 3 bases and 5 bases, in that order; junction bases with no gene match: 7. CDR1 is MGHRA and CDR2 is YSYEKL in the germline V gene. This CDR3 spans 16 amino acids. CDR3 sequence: CASSHSRGTSDNEQFF. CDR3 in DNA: TGCGCCAGCAGCCATTCCCGAGGGACTAGCGACAATGAGCAGTTCTTC.

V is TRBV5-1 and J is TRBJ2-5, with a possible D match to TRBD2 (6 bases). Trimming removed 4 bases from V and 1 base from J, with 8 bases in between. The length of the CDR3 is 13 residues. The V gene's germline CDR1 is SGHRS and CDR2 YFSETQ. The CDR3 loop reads CASSGGSQETQYF. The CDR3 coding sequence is TGCGCCAGCAGCGGGGGGAGCCAAGAGACCCAGTACTTC. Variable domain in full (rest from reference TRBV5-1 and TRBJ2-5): KAGVTQTPRYLIKTRGQQVTLSCSPISGHRSVSWYQQTPGQGLQFLFEYFSETQRNKGNFPGRFSGRQFSNSRSEMNVSTLELGDSALYLCASSGGSQETQYFGPGTRLLVL.

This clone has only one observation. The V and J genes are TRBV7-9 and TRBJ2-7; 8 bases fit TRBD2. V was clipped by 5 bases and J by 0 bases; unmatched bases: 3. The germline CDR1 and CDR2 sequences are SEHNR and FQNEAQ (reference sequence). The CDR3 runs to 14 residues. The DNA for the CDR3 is TGTGCCAGCAGCCCTGGGACTAGCTCCTACGAGCAGTACTTC. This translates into CASSPGTSSYEQYF.

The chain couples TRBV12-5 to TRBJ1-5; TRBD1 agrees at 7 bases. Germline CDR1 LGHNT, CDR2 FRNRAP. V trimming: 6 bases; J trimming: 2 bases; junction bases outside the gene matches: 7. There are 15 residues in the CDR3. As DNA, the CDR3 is TGTGCTAGTGGACAGACAGGGAAGGGCAATCAGCCCCAGCATTTT. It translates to CASGQTGKGNQPQHF.

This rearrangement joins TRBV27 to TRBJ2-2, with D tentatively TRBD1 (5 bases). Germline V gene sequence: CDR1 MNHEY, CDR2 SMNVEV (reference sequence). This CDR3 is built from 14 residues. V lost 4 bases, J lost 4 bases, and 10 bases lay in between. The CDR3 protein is CASSSIRVTGELFF. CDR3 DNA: TGTGCCAGCAGTTCGATCAGGGTCACCGGGGAGCTGTTTTTT.

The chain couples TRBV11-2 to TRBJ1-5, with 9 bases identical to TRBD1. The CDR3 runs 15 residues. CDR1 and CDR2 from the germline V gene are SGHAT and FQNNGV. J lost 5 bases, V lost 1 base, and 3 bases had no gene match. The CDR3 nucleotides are TGTGCCAGCAGCTTAGGGGGACAGGGCCATCAGCCCCAGCATTTT. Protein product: CASSLGGQGHQPQHF.

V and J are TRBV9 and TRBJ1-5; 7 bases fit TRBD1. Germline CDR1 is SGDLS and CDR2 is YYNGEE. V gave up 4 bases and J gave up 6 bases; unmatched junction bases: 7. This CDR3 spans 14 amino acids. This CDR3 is CASSYDDRVQPQHF. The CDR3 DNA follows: TGTGCCAGCAGCTACGATGACAGGGTTCAGCCCCAGCATTTT.

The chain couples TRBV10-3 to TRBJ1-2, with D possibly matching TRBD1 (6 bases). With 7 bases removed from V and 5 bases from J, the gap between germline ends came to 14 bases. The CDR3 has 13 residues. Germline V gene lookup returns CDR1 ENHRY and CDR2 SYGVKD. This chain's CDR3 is CAIKLGGQYGYTF. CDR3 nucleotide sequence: TGTGCCATCAAGTTAGGGGGGCAGTATGGCTACACCTTC.

CDR3 sequence (DNA): TGTGCCAGCAGCCCATTGCTTGGGGCCGGGGAGCTGTTTTTT. This encodes CASSPLLGAGELFF. The rearrangement joins TRBV27 to TRBJ2-2; D gene unclear. CDR1 and CDR2 (germline): MNHEY, SMNVEV (reference sequence). Trimming removed 6 bases from V and 6 bases from J, with 14 bases in between. This CDR3 is 14 amino acids long.

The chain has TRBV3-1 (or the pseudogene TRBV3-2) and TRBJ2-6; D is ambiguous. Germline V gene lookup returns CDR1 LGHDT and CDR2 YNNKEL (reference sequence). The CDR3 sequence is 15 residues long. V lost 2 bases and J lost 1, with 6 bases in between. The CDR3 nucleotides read TGTGCCAGCAGCCAATCACAGTCTGGGGCCAACGTCCTGACTTTC. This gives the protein CASSQSQSGANVLTF.

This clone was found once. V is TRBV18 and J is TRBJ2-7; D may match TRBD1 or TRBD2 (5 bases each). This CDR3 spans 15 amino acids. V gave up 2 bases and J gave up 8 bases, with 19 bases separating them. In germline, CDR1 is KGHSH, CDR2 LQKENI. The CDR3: CASSPAGTARAKQYF. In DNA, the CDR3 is TGTGCCAGCTCACCAGCCGGGACGGCCCGGGCGAAGCAGTACTTC.

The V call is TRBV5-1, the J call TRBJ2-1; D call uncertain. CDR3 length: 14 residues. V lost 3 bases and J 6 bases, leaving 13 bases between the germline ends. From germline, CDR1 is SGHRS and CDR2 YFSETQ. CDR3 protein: CASSWYVVGNEQFF. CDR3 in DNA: TGCGCCAGCAGCTGGTATGTTGTCGGCAATGAGCAGTTCTTC.

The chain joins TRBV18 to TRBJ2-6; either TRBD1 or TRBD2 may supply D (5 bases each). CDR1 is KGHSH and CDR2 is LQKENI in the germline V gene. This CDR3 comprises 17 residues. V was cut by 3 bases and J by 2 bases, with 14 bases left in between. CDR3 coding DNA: TGTGCCAGCTCACCGCCCATTGTGGGGGCTGGGGCCAACGTCCTGACTTTC. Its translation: CASSPPIVGAGANVLTF.

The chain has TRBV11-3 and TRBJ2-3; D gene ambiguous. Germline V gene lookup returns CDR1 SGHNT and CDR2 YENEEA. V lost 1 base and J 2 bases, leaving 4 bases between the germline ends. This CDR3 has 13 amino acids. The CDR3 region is CASSLGSTDTQYF. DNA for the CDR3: TGTGCCAGCAGCTTAGGGTCCACAGATACGCAGTATTTT.

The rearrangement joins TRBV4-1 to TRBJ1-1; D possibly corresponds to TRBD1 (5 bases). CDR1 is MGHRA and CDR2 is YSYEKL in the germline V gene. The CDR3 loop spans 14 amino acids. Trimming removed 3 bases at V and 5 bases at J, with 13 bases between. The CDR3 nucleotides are TGCGCCAGCAGCCAGGGAGACAGTGGGACTGAAGCTTTCTTT. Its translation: CASSQGDSGTEAFF.

The CDR3, as DNA: TGTGCCAGCAGTTACTGGACAGGGGGCGTTTCCACTGAAGCTTTCTTT. Its protein is CASSYWTGGVSTEAFF. This sequence joins TRBV6-5 and TRBJ1-1; 11 bases are a match to TRBD1. The CDR3 spans 16 residues. The junction had 5 bases not matched to a gene; V was cut back by 1 base and J by 4 bases. CDR1 is MNHEY, CDR2 SVGAGI, per germline.